Sequencing of this TCR beta chain was carried out in a study of T cells in Graves' hyperthyroidism and ophthalmopathy. Looking at the study overall: Specimen type is peripheral blood, collected at initial diagnosis prior to any treatment. Overall study results and limits: The majority of expanded thyroid clonotypes above 0.001 also appeared in blood.

Regions amplified from RNA transcripts were the TCR beta CDR3 regions. When the TCR CDR3 underwent first-round RT-PCR, the HTBI primer set was used. MiXCR was run by TCRdb on the multiplex PCR reads, yielding one entry per CDR3 protein. The table lists hundreds of thousands of distinct CDR3 sequences, around 38% of them singletons, with around 10% in the top ten. V was trimmed by 5 bases and J by 5 bases, leaving 15 bases between them. This CDR3 has 14 residues. Germline CDR1 is LNHDA and CDR2 is SQIVND (reference sequence). Diagnosis of hyperthyroidism was new in patients aged 18 to 65, and its duration was under 2 months. PBMCs came from 7.5 to 10 ml fresh peripheral blood. This clonotype was observed many times. Its antigen is not known.

The V gene is TRBV19, the J gene TRBJ1-2, with a weak D call TRBD1 (5 bases). The TCR was taken from a man aged 18-30 years with Graves' hyperthyroidism. What was sequenced was blood. CDR3 bases: TGTGCCAGTAGTGACCCGGGACGTGAATATGGCTACACCTTC. It is translated as CASSDPGREYGYTF.